These 29 T cell receptor beta chains originate from one sample sequenced in a study of blood T cell repertoires in COVID-19. Clones were sequenced by immunoSEQ multiplex PCR, and TCRdb holds only the in-frame ones, with some missing. The data show 140,000 to 150,000 clones, roughly nine tenths seen once. The sequenced sample was peripheral blood. The source is a woman aged 55-75 years with active COVID-19.

On this clone: This sample includes further DNA sequences coding for the same CDR3. J is TRBJ2-1 and V is TRBV7-2; the D is unclear. The CDR3 covers 12 residues. Looked up from germline, CDR1 is SGHTA and CDR2 is FQGNSA. V lost 5 bases and J 4 bases, leaving 6 bases between the germline ends. The CDR3 DNA reads TGTGCCAGCAGCCGAGCTTACAATGAGCAGTTCTTC. Amino acids: CASSRAYNEQFF.

This clone appeared a single time. The chain uses TRBV28 and TRBJ2-6, with unresolved D. Trimming removed 6 bases at V and 0 bases at J, with 12 bases between. The CDR3 is made up of 16 amino acids. CDR1 MDHEN and CDR2 SYDVKM come from the germline V gene. CDR3 region: CASSLYKFSGANVLTF. CDR3 in DNA: TGTGCCAGCAGCCTTTACAAGTTCTCTGGGGCCAACGTCCTGACTTTC. The complete variable domain, with remaining parts taken from reference TRBV28 and TRBJ2-6, reads DVKVTQSSRYLVKRTGEKVFLECVQDMDHENMFWYRQDPGLGLRLIYFSYDVKMKEKGDIPEGYSVSREKKERFSLILESASTNQTSMYLCASSLYKFSGANVLTFGAGSRLTVL.

This clone was detected only a few times. The chain recombines TRBV4-1 with TRBJ2-7; a possible D gene is TRBD2 (5 bases). Trimming removed 0 bases from V and 0 bases from J, with 12 bases in between. CDR1 and CDR2 from the germline V gene are MGHRA and YSYEKL. The CDR3 extends over 16 amino acids. The CDR3 DNA sequence: TGCGCCAGCAGCCAAGAGCCGGGGATGCTCTCCTACGAGCAGTACTTC. It is translated as CASSQEPGMLSYEQYF.

The chain is built from TRBV4-1 and TRBJ1-3; TRBD1 agrees at 7 bases. The germline gives CDR1 MGHRA, CDR2 YSYEKL. Trimming took 4 bases from V and 0 from J; bases not matched to a gene: 6. The CDR3 runs 16 residues. CDR3 sequence reads: CASSLTGALSGNTIYF. The CDR3 DNA sequence: TGCGCCAGCAGCCTAACAGGGGCCCTCTCTGGAAACACCATATATTTT.

This clone was detected once. V and J are TRBV2 and TRBJ1-3; D is uncertain. V gave up 1 base and J gave up 7 bases, with 11 bases separating them. This CDR3 has 14 amino acids. Germline CDR1 is SNHLY and CDR2 is FYNNEI. DNA of the CDR3: TGTGCCAGCAGTGAAGGCGGCGGATGGAACACCATATATTTT. Protein product: CASSEGGGWNTIYF.

The chain is built from TRBV30 and TRBJ2-2, with unresolved D. Germline-derived CDR1 and CDR2 are GTSNPN and SVGIG (reference sequence). V lost 5 bases and J lost 0, with 7 bases in between. The CDR3 extends over 13 amino acids. The CDR3 nucleotides are TGTGCCTGGTCCAGGACGAACACCGGGGAGCTGTTTTTT. Translation gives CAWSRTNTGELFF.

J is TRBJ2-3 and V is TRBV28; TRBD1 aligns across 9 bases. The germline gives CDR1 MDHEN, CDR2 SYDVKM. The CDR3 loop spans 16 amino acids. V lost 7 bases and J lost 5; bases outside the gene matches: 13. The CDR3 bases are TGTGCCAGCACCTCCCCCGGGACAGGGTTAAGAGATACGCAGTATTTT. Translated, it gives CASTSPGTGLRDTQYF.

This clone was found once. The V gene is TRBV12-3 or TRBV12-4, the J gene TRBJ2-2; D is possibly TRBD2 (5 bases). V lost 8 bases and J 0 bases, leaving 7 bases between the germline ends. The CDR3 is 13 amino acids. This chain's CDR3 is CASGLANTGELFF. For the CDR3, the DNA is TGTGCCAGCGGACTTGCGAACACCGGGGAGCTGTTTTTT.

The rearrangement joins TRBV28 to TRBJ1-2, with 7 bases aligning to TRBD1. Unmatched junction bases numbered 3, after V lost 5 bases and J lost 0 bases. Per germline, CDR1 MDHEN and CDR2 SYDVKM. The CDR3 spans 14 residues. CDR3 bases: TGTGCCAGCAGTCCCGGACAGGCTAACTATGGCTACACCTTC. Translating gives CASSPGQANYGYTF.

This clone showed up just a few times. The V gene is TRBV11-2, the J gene TRBJ2-1; 9 bases agree with TRBD2. CDR1 SGHAT and CDR2 FQNNGV come from the germline V gene. Trimming at V came to 5 bases and at J to 7 bases, leaving 6 bases not matched to a gene. The CDR3 loop spans 14 amino acids. CDR3 residues: CASSLAGSRNEQFF. The CDR3 DNA reads TGTGCCAGCAGCCTAGCGGGGTCTCGGAATGAGCAGTTCTTC.

The chain links TRBV7-3 to TRBJ2-7, with 12 positions matching TRBD2. V dropped 4 bases and J dropped 7; count of bases not matched to a gene: 8. Germline V lookup: CDR1 SGHTA, CDR2 FQGTGA. The CDR3 is 15 amino acids. Written as DNA, the CDR3 is TGTGCCAGCAGCTCCCGACTAGCGGGAGTTCAGGAGCAGTACTTC. Translation: CASSSRLAGVQEQYF.

V gene TRBV3-1 (or the pseudogene TRBV3-2) combines with J gene TRBJ2-2; a weak D match, TRBD1 (6 bases). Germline V gene sequence: CDR1 LGHDT, CDR2 YNNKEL (reference sequence). The length of the CDR3 is 14 residues. V dropped 6 bases and J dropped 7 bases, with 15 bases sitting between them. In nucleotides, the CDR3 is TGTGCCAGCAGTTCAGGGGTCGAGCACGGGGAGCTGTTTTTT. Translated: CASSSGVEHGELFF.

This chain connects TRBV3-1 (or the pseudogene TRBV3-2) to TRBJ2-1; 7 bases agree with TRBD1. This CDR3 has 12 amino acids. CDR1 LGHDT and CDR2 YNNKEL come from the germline V gene (reference sequence). The V segment lost 4 bases and the J segment 10 bases; nucleotides outside the gene matches: 4. The chain's CDR3 is CASSLRDSEQFF. CDR3 sequence (DNA): TGTGCCAGCAGCCTCCGGGACAGCGAGCAGTTCTTC.

The chain uses TRBV7-9 and TRBJ2-5; D is uncertain. Germline V gene sequence: CDR1 SEHNR, CDR2 FQNEAQ (reference sequence). This CDR3 contains 14 residues. Deletions cut 1 base from V and 7 bases from J, with 13 bases between. The CDR3: CASSLVAYHGTQYF. The CDR3 DNA is TGTGCCAGCAGCTTAGTAGCCTATCATGGGACCCAGTACTTC.

The genes are TRBV19 and TRBJ1-6; 9 nucleotides align to TRBD1. This CDR3 has 15 residues. Looked up from germline, CDR1 is LNHDA and CDR2 is SQIVND (reference sequence). The junction had 8 bases not matched to a gene; V was cut back by 5 bases and J by 9 bases. This CDR3 reads CASSSTGTGFSPLHF. As DNA, the CDR3 is TGTGCCAGTAGTTCAACCGGGACAGGGTTTTCACCCCTCCACTTT.

The rearrangement uses TRBV28 and TRBJ2-1, with D tentatively TRBD1 (6 bases). The V gene's germline CDR1 is MDHEN and CDR2 SYDVKM. The V end lost 4 bases, the J end lost 2 bases, and 18 bases lay between the germline ends. The CDR3 length is 17 residues. CDR3 DNA sequence: TGTGCCAGCAGTTCGACACACAGGGTCCGTCCCTACAATGAGCAGTTCTTC. Its translation: CASSSTHRVRPYNEQFF.

This clone was found a few times. The gene calls are TRBV4-2 and TRBJ1-5; 9 bases align to TRBD1. CDR1 and CDR2 (germline): LGHNA, YNFKEQ. The CDR3 loop spans 16 amino acids. J lost 4 bases, V lost 1 base, and 5 bases had no gene match. The CDR3 is CASSQAVQGANQPQHF. In DNA form, the CDR3 reads TGTGCCAGCAGCCAAGCCGTACAGGGGGCAAATCAGCCCCAGCATTTT.

The V and J genes are TRBV2 and TRBJ2-7, with 8 bases fitting TRBD1. The germline CDR1 and CDR2 sequences are SNHLY and FYNNEI. Germline trimming cut 11 bases from V and 5 bases from J; bases unmatched to any gene: 23. This CDR3 region has 17 residues. CDR3 region: CAGLSRDRGRNYDEQYF. The CDR3 bases are TGTGCCGGCCTCTCCCGAGACAGGGGAAGAAACTACGACGAGCAGTACTTC.

This clone was counted between two and nine times. J is TRBJ2-3 and V is TRBV3-1 (or the pseudogene TRBV3-2), with 10 nucleotides matching TRBD2. Trimming at V came to 2 bases and at J to 3 bases, leaving 11 bases not matched to a gene. This CDR3 is built from 18 residues. Germline lookup yields CDR1 LGHDT and CDR2 YNNKEL (reference sequence). The CDR3 sequence: CASSQYSAGGPKTDTQYF. CDR3 DNA: TGTGCCAGCAGCCAATATTCAGCGGGAGGGCCTAAGACAGATACGCAGTATTTT.

The genes are TRBV5-6 and TRBJ1-3; 8 nucleotides match TRBD1. The CDR3 sequence is 14 residues long. With V trimmed by 4 bases and J by 7 bases, 7 bases remained unmatched. CDR1 and CDR2 (germline): SGHDT, YYEEEE. CDR3 amino acids: CASSLRDRYNTIYF. CDR3 sequence (DNA): TGTGCCAGCAGCCTCCGGGACAGGTACAACACCATATATTTT.

The CDR3: CASSFPDRVSSYNSPLHF. CDR3 nucleotide sequence: TGTGCCAGCAGCTTCCCGGACAGGGTGAGCTCCTATAATTCACCCCTCCACTTT. This sequence joins TRBV5-6 and TRBJ1-6; TRBD1 matches at 8 bases. The germline V gene encodes CDR1 SGHDT and CDR2 YYEEEE. V was pared by 2 bases and J by 0 bases, with 7 bases of the junction left unmatched. The CDR3 loop spans 18 amino acids.

V gene TRBV9 combines with J gene TRBJ2-3; tentatively, D is TRBD2 (5 bases). This CDR3 is built from 17 residues. Germline V gene data show CDR1 as SGDLS and CDR2 as YYNGEE. Trimming pared 0 bases from V and 0 bases from J, leaving 14 bases between. The CDR3 nucleotides are TGTGCCAGCAGCGTAGGGACTTTACAAAAGAGCACAGATACGCAGTATTTT. Encoded protein: CASSVGTLQKSTDTQYF.

V gene TRBV11-3 combines with J gene TRBJ2-1; D might be TRBD1 (5 bases). Trimming took off 0 bases at V and 6 bases at J, with 12 bases between the two ends. The germline gives CDR1 SGHNT, CDR2 YENEEA. This CDR3 has 15 amino acids. This chain's CDR3 is CASSLDSSQGNEQFF. Here the CDR3 DNA reads TGTGCCAGCAGCTTAGATTCTAGTCAGGGCAATGAGCAGTTCTTC.

The rearrangement uses TRBV19 and TRBJ1-4; D unresolved. Per germline, CDR1 LNHDA and CDR2 SQIVND (reference sequence). V lost 3 bases, J lost 5 bases, and 13 bases lay in between. The CDR3 consists of 15 residues. The CDR3 reads CASSIWSQRNEKLFF. The CDR3 region has the DNA TGTGCCAGTAGTATTTGGAGTCAGAGGAATGAAAAACTGTTTTTT.

The rearrangement links TRBV2 to TRBJ2-2, with 7 bases identical to TRBD2. The V gene's germline CDR1 is SNHLY and CDR2 FYNNEI. The ends lost 10 bases at V and 7 bases at J; junction bases unmatched: 15. This CDR3 comprises 15 residues. In DNA form, the CDR3 reads TGTGCCAACAAACGGGAGGCCGCCGGACGCGGGGAGCTGTTTTTT. Its translation: CANKREAAGRGELFF.

The genes are TRBV4-1 and TRBJ1-4; tentative D call: TRBD1 (6 bases). The germline V gene encodes CDR1 MGHRA and CDR2 YSYEKL. The V gene lost 5 bases and the J gene lost 7 bases, with 17 bases spanning the gap. The CDR3 is 15 amino acids. CDR3 sequence reads: CASSSPGGGGEKLFF. CDR3 bases: TGCGCCAGCAGCTCCCCCGGGGGGGGCGGTGAAAAACTGTTTTTT.

The chain is built from TRBV4-3 and TRBJ2-5, with TRBD1 identical over 7 bases. The CDR3 runs to 18 residues. Trimming cost V 0 bases and J 5 bases; bases outside gene matches: 15. Germline values: CDR1 LGHNA, CDR2 YSLEER. CDR3 sequence: CASSQDLSRGFSGETQYF. The DNA of the CDR3 is TGCGCCAGCAGCCAAGATCTGAGCAGGGGGTTCTCGGGGGAGACCCAGTACTTC.

The chain has TRBV6-5 and TRBJ2-3; TRBD1 matches 8 bases. CDR1 and CDR2 from the germline V gene are MNHEY and SVGAGI. Trimming cost V 6 bases and J 1 base; bases outside gene matches: 3. The CDR3 spans 14 residues. The CDR3 region is CASSPGQGTDTQYF. In DNA form, the CDR3 reads TGTGCCAGCAGCCCGGGACAGGGCACAGATACGCAGTATTTT.

The chain combines TRBV4-3 with TRBJ1-5; D is possibly TRBD1 (5 bases). Per the germline V gene, CDR1 is LGHNA and CDR2 is YSLEER. Between the trimmed V and J ends, which lost 4 bases and 3 bases, there was a span of 7 bases. The CDR3 covers 13 residues. CDR3 in DNA: TGCGCCAGCAGCCCGGGACTCAATCAGCCCCAGCATTTT. Amino acid sequence: CASSPGLNQPQHF.